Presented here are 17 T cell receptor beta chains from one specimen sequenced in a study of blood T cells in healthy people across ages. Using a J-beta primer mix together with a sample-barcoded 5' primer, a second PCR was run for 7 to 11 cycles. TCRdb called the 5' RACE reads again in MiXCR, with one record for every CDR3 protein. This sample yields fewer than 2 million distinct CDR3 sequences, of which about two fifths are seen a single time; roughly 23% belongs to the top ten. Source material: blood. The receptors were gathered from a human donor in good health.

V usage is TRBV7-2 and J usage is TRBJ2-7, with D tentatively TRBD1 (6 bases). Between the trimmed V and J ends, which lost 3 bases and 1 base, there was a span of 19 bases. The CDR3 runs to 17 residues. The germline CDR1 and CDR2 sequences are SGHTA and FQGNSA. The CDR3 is CASSFVAGTIVSYEQYF. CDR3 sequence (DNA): TGTGCCAGCAGCTTTGTGGCAGGGACAATTGTGTCCTACGAGCAGTACTTC.

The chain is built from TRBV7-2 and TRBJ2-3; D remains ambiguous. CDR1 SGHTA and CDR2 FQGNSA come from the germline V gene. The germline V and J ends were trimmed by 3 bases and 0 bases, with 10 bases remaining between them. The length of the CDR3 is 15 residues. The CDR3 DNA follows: TGTGCCAGCAGCTTGCTGCCACAGAGCACAGATACGCAGTATTTT. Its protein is CASSLLPQSTDTQYF.

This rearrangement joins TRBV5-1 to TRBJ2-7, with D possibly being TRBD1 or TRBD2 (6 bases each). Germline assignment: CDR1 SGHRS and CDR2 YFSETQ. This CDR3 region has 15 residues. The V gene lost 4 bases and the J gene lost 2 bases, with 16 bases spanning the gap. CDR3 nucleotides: TGCGCCAGCAGCCGGGGGCAGGGAGAACCCTACGAGCAGTACTTC. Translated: CASSRGQGEPYEQYF.

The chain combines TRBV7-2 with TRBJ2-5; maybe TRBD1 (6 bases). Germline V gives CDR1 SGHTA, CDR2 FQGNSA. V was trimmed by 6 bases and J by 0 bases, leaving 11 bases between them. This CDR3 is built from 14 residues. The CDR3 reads CASRPGQHQETQYF. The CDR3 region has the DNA TGTGCCAGCAGACCCGGACAGCACCAAGAGACCCAGTACTTC.

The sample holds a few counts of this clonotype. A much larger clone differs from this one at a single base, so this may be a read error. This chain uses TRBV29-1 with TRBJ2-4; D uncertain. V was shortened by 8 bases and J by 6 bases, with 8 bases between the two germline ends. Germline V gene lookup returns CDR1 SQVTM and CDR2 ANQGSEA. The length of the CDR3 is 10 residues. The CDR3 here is CSTLGNIQYF. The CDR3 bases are TGCAGCACCCTCGGAAACATTCAGTACTTC.

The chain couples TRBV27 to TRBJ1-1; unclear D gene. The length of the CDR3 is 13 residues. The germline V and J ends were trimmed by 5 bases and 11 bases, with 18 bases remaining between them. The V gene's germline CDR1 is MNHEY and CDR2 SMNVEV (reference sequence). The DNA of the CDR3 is TGTGCCAGCAGTCCCTCTTTTCCGAGTGGGGCTTTCTTT. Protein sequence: CASSPSFPSGAFF.

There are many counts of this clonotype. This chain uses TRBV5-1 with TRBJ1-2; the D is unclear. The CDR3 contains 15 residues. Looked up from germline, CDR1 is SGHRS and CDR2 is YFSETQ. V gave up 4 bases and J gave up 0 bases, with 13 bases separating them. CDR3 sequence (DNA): TGCGCCAGCAGCCCGGCGGGCAGTACTAACTATGGCTACACCTTC. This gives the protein CASSPAGSTNYGYTF.

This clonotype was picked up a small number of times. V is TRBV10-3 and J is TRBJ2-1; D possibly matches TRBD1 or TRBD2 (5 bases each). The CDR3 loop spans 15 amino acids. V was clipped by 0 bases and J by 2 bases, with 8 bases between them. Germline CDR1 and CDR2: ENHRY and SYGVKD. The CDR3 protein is CAISESGGTYNEQFF. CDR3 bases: TGTGCCATCAGTGAGTCTGGGGGTACCTACAATGAGCAGTTCTTC.

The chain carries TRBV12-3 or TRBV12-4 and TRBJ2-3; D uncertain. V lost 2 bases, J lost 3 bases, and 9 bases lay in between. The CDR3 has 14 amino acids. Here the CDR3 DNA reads TGTGCCAGCAGTTTAAGTCCTCGTACAGATACGCAGTATTTT. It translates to CASSLSPRTDTQYF.

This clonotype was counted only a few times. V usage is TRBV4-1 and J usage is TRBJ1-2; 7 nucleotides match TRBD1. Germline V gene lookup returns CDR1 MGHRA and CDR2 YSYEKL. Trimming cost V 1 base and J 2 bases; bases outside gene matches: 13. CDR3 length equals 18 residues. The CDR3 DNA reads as TGCGCCAGCAGCCAAGGGACGTCTAGGGGCAGGGGGAACTATGGCTACACCTTC. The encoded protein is CASSQGTSRGRGNYGYTF.

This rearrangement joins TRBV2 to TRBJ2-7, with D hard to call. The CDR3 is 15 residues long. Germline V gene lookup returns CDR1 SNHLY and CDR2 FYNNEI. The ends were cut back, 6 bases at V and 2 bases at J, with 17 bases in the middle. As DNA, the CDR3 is TGTGCCAGCAGCGCTACGAGGCTTGGGGCCTACGAGCAGTACTTC. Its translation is CASSATRLGAYEQYF.

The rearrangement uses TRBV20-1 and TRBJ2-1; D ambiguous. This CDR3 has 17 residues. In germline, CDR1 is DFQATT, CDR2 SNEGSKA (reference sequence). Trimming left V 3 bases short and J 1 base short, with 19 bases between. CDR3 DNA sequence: TGCAGTGCTAGTCCCCTCGGAGCCACCCTTTCCTACAATGAGCAGTTCTTC. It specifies CSASPLGATLSYNEQFF.

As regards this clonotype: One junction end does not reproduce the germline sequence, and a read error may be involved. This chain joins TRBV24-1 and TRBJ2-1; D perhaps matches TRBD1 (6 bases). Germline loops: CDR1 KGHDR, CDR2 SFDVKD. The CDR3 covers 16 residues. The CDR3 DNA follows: TGTGCCACCAGTGAATGGGGCCAGGGGTTTAACAATGAGCCGTTCTTC. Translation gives CATSEWGQGFNNEPFF.

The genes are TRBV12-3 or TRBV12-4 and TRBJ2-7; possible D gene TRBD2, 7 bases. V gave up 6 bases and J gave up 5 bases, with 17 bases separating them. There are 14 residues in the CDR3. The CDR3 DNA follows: TGTGCCAGCAGCTCCGACCCGGGGGGCCACGAGCAGTACTTC. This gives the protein CASSSDPGGHEQYF.

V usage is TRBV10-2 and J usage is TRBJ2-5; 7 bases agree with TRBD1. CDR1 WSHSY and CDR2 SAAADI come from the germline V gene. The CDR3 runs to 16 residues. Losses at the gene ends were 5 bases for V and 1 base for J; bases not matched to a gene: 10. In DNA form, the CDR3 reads TGCGCCAGCAGTCCCGGGGACAGTTTATTCCAAGAGACCCAGTACTTC. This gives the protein CASSPGDSLFQETQYF.

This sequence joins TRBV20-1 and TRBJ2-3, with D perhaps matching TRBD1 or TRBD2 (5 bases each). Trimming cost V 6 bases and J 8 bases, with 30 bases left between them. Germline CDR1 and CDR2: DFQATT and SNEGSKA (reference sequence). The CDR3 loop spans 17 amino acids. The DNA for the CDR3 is TGCAGTGCGCAGGACTTCCGAGGGGCCTTCCAGGCGGGTACGCAGTATTTT. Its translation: CSAQDFRGAFQAGTQYF.

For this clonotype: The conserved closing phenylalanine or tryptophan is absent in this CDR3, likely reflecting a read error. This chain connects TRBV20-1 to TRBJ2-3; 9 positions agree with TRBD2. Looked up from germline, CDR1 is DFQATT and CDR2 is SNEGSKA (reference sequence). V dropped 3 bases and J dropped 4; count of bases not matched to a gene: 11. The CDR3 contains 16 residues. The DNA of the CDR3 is TGCAGTGCTAGTCCCGTCGGCGGGGGGGCTTCAGATACGCAGTATTAT. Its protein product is CSASPVGGGASDTQYY.